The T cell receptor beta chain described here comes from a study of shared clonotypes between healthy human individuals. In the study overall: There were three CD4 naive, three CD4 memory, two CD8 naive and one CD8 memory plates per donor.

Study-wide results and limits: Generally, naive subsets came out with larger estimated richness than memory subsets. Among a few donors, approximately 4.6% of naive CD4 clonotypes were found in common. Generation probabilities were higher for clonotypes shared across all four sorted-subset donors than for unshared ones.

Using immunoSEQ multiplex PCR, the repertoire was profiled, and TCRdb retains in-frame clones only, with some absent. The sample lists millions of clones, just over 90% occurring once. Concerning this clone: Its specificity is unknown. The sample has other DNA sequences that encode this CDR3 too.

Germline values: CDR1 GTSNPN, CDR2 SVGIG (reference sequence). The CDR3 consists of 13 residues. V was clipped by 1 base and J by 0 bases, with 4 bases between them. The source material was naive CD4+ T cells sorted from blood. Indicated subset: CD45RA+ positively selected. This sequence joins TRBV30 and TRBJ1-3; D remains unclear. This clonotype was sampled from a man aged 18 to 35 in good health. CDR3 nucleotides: TGTGCCTGGAGTGGAATCTCTGGAAACACCATATATTTT. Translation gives CAWSGISGNTIYF.